This T cell receptor (beta chain) was captured by sequencing in a study of blood T cells in healthy people across ages. Study outcomes and limitations: Any conclusive comparison of naive versus antigen-experienced cells was prevented by using unsorted PBMCs.

Each donor gave approximately 9.7 milliliters of peripheral blood. Extraction of total RNA produced a minimum of 5.5 micrograms from each sample. A sample-barcoded 5' primer and a J-beta primer mix were used in a second PCR of roughly 7 to 11 cycles. A template-switch adaptor that had 12 random nucleotides put a tag on each cDNA molecule. TCRdb re-derived calls from the 5' RACE reads in MiXCR, one entry per CDR3 protein. This sample has about 810,000 distinct CDR3 sequences, with 35% to 40% found just once. In its sample, this clonotype was seen a few times. No antigen is known for it. With 5 bases removed from V and 2 bases from J, the gap between germline ends came to 16 bases. The CDR3 loop spans 16 amino acids. The germline gives CDR1 MGHRA, CDR2 YSYEKL.

This TCR came from a man aged 18 to 30 in good health. The chain carries TRBV4-1 and TRBJ2-1, with D possibly matching TRBD2 (6 bases). The sequenced material came from blood. DNA for the CDR3: TGCGCCAGCAGCAGAACAACCAGGGAGGCCTACAATGAGCAGTTCTTC. Translating it yields CASSRTTREAYNEQFF.